These T cell receptor beta chains were read from a single sample in a study of T cells in Graves' hyperthyroidism and ophthalmopathy. In TCRdb, the multiplex PCR reads were re-called with MiXCR into one record per CDR3 protein. The sample has roughly 700,000 distinct CDR3 sequences, around 16% seen once. Sample: blood. The receptors derive from a man aged 45-65 years with Graves' hyperthyroidism. CDR3s include the opening cysteine and the closing phenylalanine or tryptophan. D genes are given only for firm matches. A clone size is listed for some rows: how often the clone was seen (once, few, many), or a class if it is expanded.

CASSQAGSGFREQYF	TGCGCCAGCAGCCAAGCTGGTAGCGGGTTCAGAGAGCAGTACTTC	TRBD2	TRBV4-1	few	TRBJ2-7
CASSFRQGAEAFF	TGTGCCAGCAGCTTTCGACAGGGCGCTGAAGCTTTCTTT	TRBD1	TRBV7-3	-	TRBJ1-1
CASSMGTINQPQHF	TGTGCCAGTAGTATGGGAACAATTAATCAGCCCCAGCATTTT	-	TRBV19	few	TRBJ1-5
CASSQTGTGEYGYTF	TGTGCCAGCAGCCAAACCGGGACAGGGGAGTATGGCTACACCTTC	TRBD1	TRBV14	few	TRBJ1-2
CASSPKEATTNEKLFF	TGCGCCAGCAGCCCCAAGGAGGCAACAACTAATGAAAAACTGTTTTTT	-	TRBV5-1	many	TRBJ1-4
CASSLQLPLHEQYF	TGCGCCAGCAGCTTACAACTACCCCTCCACGAGCAGTACTTC	-	TRBV5-1	few	TRBJ2-7
CASSEWTGNTGELFF	TGCGCCAGCAGCGAGTGGACAGGGAACACCGGGGAGCTGTTTTTT	TRBD1	TRBV4-3	-	TRBJ2-2
CASSLTGLTNQPQHF	TGTGCCAGCAGTTTAACAGGTCTCACTAATCAGCCCCAGCATTTT	-	TRBV28	-	TRBJ1-5
CASTILGVDSTDTQYF	TGTGCCAGCACCATACTTGGGGTGGATAGCACAGATACGCAGTATTTT	-	TRBV6-1	many	TRBJ2-3
CASSLTSGRASGANVLTF	TGCGCCAGCAGCTTGACTAGCGGGAGGGCCTCTGGGGCCAACGTCCTGACTTTC	TRBD2	TRBV5-1	-	TRBJ2-6
CASSLQPYSGANVLTF	TGTGCCAGCAGCTTACAACCCTACTCTGGGGCCAACGTCCTGACTTTC	-	TRBV7-3	-	TRBJ2-6
CASNDRGGNEQFF	TGTGCCAGCAATGACAGGGGGGGCAATGAGCAGTTCTTC	TRBD1	TRBV28	many	TRBJ2-1
CASSDRTGEETQYF	TGTGCCAGTAGTGATCGGACAGGGGAGGAGACCCAGTACTTC	TRBD1	TRBV19	few	TRBJ2-5
CAWKQENTEAFF	TGTGCCTGGAAACAGGAGAACACTGAAGCTTTCTTT	-	TRBV30	many	TRBJ1-1
CASSSNDRGRFEKLFF	TGTGCCAGCAGTTCTAATGACAGGGGGCGCTTTGAAAAACTGTTTTTT	TRBD1	TRBV12-3/TRBV12-4	-	TRBJ1-4
CASSYSSGLGSPLHF	TGTGCCAGCAGTTACTCGTCGGGATTGGGTTCACCCCTCCACTTT	-	TRBV6-8	few	TRBJ1-6
CASSEVRGYRTDTQYF	TGTGCCAGCAGTGAAGTAAGGGGTTATCGCACAGATACGCAGTATTTT	-	TRBV6-1	many	TRBJ2-3
CASSQVDLIYEQYF	TGTGCCAGCAGCCAAGTGGACTTAATCTACGAGCAGTACTTC	-	TRBV28	many	TRBJ2-7
CASRRGFGVNTEAFF	TGTGCCAGCAGGAGGGGGTTCGGGGTGAACACTGAAGCTTTCTTT	-	TRBV25-1	many	TRBJ1-1
CSVEDNLSYEQYF	TGCAGCGTTGAAGATAACCTCTCCTACGAGCAGTACTTC	-	TRBV29-1	-	TRBJ2-7
CASSSLLGNTEAFF	TGTGCCAGCAGTTCGCTACTAGGGAACACTGAAGCTTTCTTT	-	TRBV6-5	few	TRBJ1-1
CASSQVMAVSYNEQFF	TGCGCCAGCAGCCAAGTTATGGCGGTCTCCTACAATGAGCAGTTCTTC	-	TRBV4-1	few	TRBJ2-1
CASSPEAGGLPDTQYF	TGTGCCAGCAGCCCCGAAGCGGGAGGGTTGCCAGATACGCAGTATTTT	TRBD2	TRBV11-2	many	TRBJ2-3
CASSQDTASNYGYTF	TGTGCCAGCAGCCAGGACACAGCGTCTAACTATGGCTACACCTTC	-	TRBV4-2	once	TRBJ1-2
CASSLEGQGAVGYTF	TGTGCCAGCAGCTTAGAGGGACAGGGGGCAGTCGGCTACACCTTC	TRBD1	TRBV11-2	many	TRBJ1-2
CASSPAGGLTGELFF	TGTGCCAGCAGTCCAGCGGGAGGTTTGACCGGGGAGCTGTTTTTT	TRBD2	TRBV12-3/TRBV12-4	many	TRBJ2-2
CATSAQGGTEAFF	TGTGCCACCAGTGCCCAAGGGGGCACTGAAGCTTTCTTT	-	TRBV24-1	-	TRBJ1-1
CASSLYSNEQFF	TGTGCCAGCAGCCTTTACTCTAATGAGCAGTTCTTC	-	TRBV6-2/TRBV6-3	-	TRBJ2-1
CSARDMREHNEQFF	TGCAGTGCTAGAGATATGCGGGAACACAATGAGCAGTTCTTC	-	TRBV20-1	many	TRBJ2-1
CASRGEGLETQYF	TGTGCCAGCAGAGGGGAGGGCCTGGAGACCCAGTACTTC	TRBD2	TRBV2	-	TRBJ2-5
CASSPTHLLNTEAFF	TGTGCCAGCAGTCCCACTCACCTATTGAACACTGAAGCTTTCTTT	-	TRBV12-3/TRBV12-4	many	TRBJ1-1
CASSLEAGDNTEAFF	TGTGCCAGCAGCTTAGAGGCAGGGGATAACACTGAAGCTTTCTTT	-	TRBV7-8	many	TRBJ1-1
CASSHLAGEIYNEQFF	TGTGCCAGCAGCCACCTAGCGGGAGAGATCTACAATGAGCAGTTCTTC	TRBD2	TRBV9	-	TRBJ2-1
CASSLRRQGYEQYF	TGTGCCAGCAGCTTACGACGACAGGGCTACGAGCAGTACTTC	TRBD1	TRBV7-6	many	TRBJ2-7
CAWSVDRATEAFF	TGTGCCTGGAGTGTAGACAGGGCCACTGAAGCTTTCTTT	TRBD1	TRBV30	many	TRBJ1-1
CASTKAVSNQPQHF	TGTGCCAGCACAAAGGCGGTGAGCAATCAGCCCCAGCATTTT	-	TRBV2	many	TRBJ1-5
CASRGREGHGEQFF	TGTGCCAGCAGAGGGCGGGAGGGCCACGGTGAGCAGTTCTTC	TRBD2	TRBV28	-	TRBJ2-1